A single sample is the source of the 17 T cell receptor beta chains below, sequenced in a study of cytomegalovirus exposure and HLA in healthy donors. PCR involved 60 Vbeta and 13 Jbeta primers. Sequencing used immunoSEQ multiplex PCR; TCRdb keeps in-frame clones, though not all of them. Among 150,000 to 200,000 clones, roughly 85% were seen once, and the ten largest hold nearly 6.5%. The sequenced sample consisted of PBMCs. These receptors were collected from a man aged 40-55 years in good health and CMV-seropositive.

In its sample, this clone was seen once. CDR3 residues: CASSRTAGGPTFF. The CDR3 DNA sequence: TGTGCCAGCAGCCGAACGGCGGGAGGGCCGACGTTCTTC. V is TRBV11-3 and J is TRBJ2-1, with TRBD2 matching over 9 bases. The germline CDR1 and CDR2 sequences are SGHNT and YENEEA. This CDR3 is 13 amino acids long. Trimming took 5 bases from V and 15 from J; bases not matched to a gene: 11.

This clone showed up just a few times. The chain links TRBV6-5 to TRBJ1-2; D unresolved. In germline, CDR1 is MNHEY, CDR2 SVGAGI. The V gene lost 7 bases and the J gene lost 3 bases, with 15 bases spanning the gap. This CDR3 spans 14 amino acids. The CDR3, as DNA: TGTGCCAGCAATCTTCGGGGTAGGGACTATGGCTACACCTTC. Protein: CASNLRGRDYGYTF.

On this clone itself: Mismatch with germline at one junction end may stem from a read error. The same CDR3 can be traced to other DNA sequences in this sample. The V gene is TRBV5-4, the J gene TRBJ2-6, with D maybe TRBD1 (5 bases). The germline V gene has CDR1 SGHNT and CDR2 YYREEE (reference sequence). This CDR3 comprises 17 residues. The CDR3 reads CASSSGSSYSGANGLTF. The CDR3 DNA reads TGTGCCAGCAGCTCCGGGTCATCTTATTCTGGGGCCAACGGCCTGACTTTC.

The CDR3 sequence is CASGSVPEDEQYF. For the CDR3, the DNA is TGCGCCAGCGGGTCGGTACCCGAGGACGAGCAGTACTTC. This chain connects TRBV5-1 to TRBJ2-7; D gene ambiguous. With 7 bases removed from V and 5 bases from J, the gap between germline ends came to 16 bases. The germline gives CDR1 SGHRS, CDR2 YFSETQ. The CDR3 spans 13 residues.

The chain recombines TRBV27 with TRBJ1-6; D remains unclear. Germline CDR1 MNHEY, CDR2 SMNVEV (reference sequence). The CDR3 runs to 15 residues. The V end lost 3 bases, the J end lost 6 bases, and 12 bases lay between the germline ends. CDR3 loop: CASSFTNTGNSPLHF. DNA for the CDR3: TGTGCCAGCAGTTTTACGAACACGGGTAATTCACCCCTCCACTTT.

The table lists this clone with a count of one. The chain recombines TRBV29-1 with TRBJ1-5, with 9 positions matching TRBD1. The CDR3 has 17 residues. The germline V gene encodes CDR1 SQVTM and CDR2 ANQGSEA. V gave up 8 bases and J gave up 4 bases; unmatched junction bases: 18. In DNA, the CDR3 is TGCAGCTGCCCCGGGGGGGACAGGGAAAGTTCGAATCAGCCCCAGCATTTT. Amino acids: CSCPGGDRESSNQPQHF.

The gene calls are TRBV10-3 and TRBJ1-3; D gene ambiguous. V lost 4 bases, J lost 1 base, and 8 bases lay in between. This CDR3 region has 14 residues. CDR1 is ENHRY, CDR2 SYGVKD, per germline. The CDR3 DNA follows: TGTGCCATCAGTGGCGAATCTTCTGGAAACACCATATATTTT. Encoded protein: CAISGESSGNTIYF.

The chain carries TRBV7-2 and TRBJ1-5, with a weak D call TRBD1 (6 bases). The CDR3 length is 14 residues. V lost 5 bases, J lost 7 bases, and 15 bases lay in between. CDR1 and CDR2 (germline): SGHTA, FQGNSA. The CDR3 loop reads CASSNTGLRQPQHF. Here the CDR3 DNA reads TGTGCCAGCAGCAATACAGGGCTGAGGCAGCCCCAGCATTTT.

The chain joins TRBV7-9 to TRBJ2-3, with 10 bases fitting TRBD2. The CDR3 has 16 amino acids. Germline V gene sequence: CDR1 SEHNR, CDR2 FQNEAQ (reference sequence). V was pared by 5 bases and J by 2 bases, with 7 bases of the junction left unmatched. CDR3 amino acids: CASSLGLADFTDTQYF. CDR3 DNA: TGTGCCAGCAGCCTCGGACTAGCGGATTTCACAGATACGCAGTATTTT. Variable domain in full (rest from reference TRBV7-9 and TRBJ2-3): DTGVSQNPRHKITKRGQNVTFRCDPISEHNRLYWYRQTLGQGPEFLTYFQNEAQLEKSRLLSDRFSAERPKGSFSTLEIQRTEQGDSAMYLCASSLGLADFTDTQYFGPGTRLTVL.

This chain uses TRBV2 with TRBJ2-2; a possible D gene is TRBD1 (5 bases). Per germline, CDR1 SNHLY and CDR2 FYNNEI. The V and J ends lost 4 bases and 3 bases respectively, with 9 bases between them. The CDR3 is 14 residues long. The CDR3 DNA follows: TGTGCCAGCAGTGTTACAGGCGACACCGGGGAGCTGTTTTTT. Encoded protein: CASSVTGDTGELFF.

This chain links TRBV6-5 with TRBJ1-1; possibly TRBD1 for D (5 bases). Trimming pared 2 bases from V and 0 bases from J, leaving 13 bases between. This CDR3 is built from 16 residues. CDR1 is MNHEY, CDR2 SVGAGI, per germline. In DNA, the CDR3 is TGTGCCAGCAGTTACCATGGGGCGGGAATGAACACTGAAGCTTTCTTT. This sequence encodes CASSYHGAGMNTEAFF.

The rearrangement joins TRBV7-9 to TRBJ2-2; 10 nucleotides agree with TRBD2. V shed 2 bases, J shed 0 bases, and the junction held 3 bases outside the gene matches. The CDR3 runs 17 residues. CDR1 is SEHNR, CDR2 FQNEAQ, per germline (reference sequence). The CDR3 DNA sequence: TGTGCCAGCAGCTTATCAGCGGGAGGGCCGAACACCGGGGAGCTGTTTTTT. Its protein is CASSLSAGGPNTGELFF.

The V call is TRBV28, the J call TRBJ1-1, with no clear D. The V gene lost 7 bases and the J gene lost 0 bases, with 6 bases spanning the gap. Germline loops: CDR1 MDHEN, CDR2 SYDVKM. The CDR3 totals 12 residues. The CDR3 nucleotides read TGTGCCAGCACCCTCTTGAACACTGAAGCTTTCTTT. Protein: CASTLLNTEAFF.

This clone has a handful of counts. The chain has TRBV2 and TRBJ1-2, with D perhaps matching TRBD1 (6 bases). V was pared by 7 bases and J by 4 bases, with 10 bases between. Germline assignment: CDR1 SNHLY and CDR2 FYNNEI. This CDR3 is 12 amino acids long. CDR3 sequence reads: CASIGQSYGYTF. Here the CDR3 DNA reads TGTGCCAGCATTGGACAGTCCTATGGCTACACCTTC.

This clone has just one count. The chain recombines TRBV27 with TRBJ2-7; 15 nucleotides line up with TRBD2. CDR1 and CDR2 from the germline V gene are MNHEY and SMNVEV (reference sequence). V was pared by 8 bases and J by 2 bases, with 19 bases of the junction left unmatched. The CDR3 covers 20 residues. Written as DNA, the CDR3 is TGTGCCAGCGGCGTACTGGGACTAGCGGGAGGCCCTGCAGGAGCCTACGAGCAGTACTTC. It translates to CASGVLGLAGGPAGAYEQYF.

The chain's CDR3 is CASSPGTSGSSPTDTQYF. The CDR3 DNA sequence: TGTGCCAGCAGCCCAGGGACTAGCGGGAGCTCCCCCACAGATACGCAGTATTTT. The chain joins TRBV11-2 to TRBJ2-3; the match to TRBD2 covers 14 bases. CDR1 is SGHAT and CDR2 is FQNNGV in the germline V gene. The CDR3 has 18 amino acids. V shed 5 bases and J 2 bases; nucleotides not matched to a gene: 9.

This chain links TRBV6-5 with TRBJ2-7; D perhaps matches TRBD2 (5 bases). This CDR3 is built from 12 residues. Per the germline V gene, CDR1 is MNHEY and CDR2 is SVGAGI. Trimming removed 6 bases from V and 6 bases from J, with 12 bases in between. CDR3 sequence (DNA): TGTGCCAGCAGAATCCCCCGGGGCGAGCAGTACTTC. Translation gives CASRIPRGEQYF.